This TCR beta chain was recovered during a study of Ad26.COV2.S vaccination and SARS-CoV-2 variants. Treatment described: 15 to 20 received Ad26.COV2.S at low or high dose, single or two shots; five or six received placebo; per-sample allocation not given. Samples were taken on day 63 after the first vaccine or placebo injection. Data came from immunoSEQ multiplex PCR; TCRdb stores just in-frame clones and leaves some out. The sample lists about 400,000 clones, over 75% occurring once. This CDR3 is 16 amino acids long. The ends lost 4 bases at V and 0 bases at J; junction bases unmatched: 7. Germline assignment: CDR1 SGHNT and CDR2 YYREEE (reference sequence).

Sequenced here: peripheral blood, sampled in a trial of Ad26.COV2.S vaccine versus placebo. The rearrangement uses TRBV5-4 and TRBJ1-3; 7 bases are shared with TRBD1. This TCR was sampled from a person between 18 and 60 years old who received the Ad26.COV2.S COVID-19 vaccine or a placebo. The CDR3: CASSPGQESSGNTIYF. Written as DNA, the CDR3 is TGTGCCAGCAGCCCTGGACAGGAGAGCTCTGGAAACACCATATATTTT.